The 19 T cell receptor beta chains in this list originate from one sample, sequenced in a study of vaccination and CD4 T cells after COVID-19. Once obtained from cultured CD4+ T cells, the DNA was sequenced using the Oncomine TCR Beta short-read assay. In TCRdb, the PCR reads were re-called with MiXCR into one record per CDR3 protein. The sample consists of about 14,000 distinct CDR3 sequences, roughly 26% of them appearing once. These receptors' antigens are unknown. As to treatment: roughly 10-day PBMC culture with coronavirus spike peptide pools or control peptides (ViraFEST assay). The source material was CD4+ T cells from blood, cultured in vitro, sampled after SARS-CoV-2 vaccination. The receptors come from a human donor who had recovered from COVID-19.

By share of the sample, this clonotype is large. DNA for the CDR3: TGTGCCAGTACCAGAGGGACGGGGGTTGATAGCAATCAGCCCCAGCATTTT. Translating gives CASTRGTGVDSNQPQHF. This sequence joins TRBV19 and TRBJ1-5; weak D call: TRBD1 (5 bases). V shed 7 bases and J shed 0 bases, with 19 bases lying between them. The CDR3 is 17 residues long. Per the germline V gene, CDR1 is LNHDA and CDR2 is SQIVND (reference sequence).

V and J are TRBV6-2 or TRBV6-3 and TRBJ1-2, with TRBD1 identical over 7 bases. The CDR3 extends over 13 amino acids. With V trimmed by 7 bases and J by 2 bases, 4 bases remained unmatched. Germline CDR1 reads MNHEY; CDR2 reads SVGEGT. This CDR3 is CASMGQNNYGYTF. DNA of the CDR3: TGTGCCAGCATGGGACAGAACAACTATGGCTACACCTTC.

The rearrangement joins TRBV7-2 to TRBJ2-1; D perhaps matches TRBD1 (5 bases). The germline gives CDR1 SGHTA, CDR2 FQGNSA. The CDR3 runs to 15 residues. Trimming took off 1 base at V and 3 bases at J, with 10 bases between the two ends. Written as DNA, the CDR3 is TGTGCCAGCAGCTTAGAGATACAGGTCTACAATGAGCAGTTCTTC. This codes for CASSLEIQVYNEQFF.

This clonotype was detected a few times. Here the CDR3 reads CASSYSGSGNTIYF. The CDR3 bases are TGTGCCAGCAGTTACTCGGGCTCTGGAAACACCATATATTTT. The rearrangement uses TRBV6-5 and TRBJ1-3; D gene uncertain. The CDR3 spans 14 residues. The V end was cut by 0 bases, the J end by 0 bases, with 3 bases between. Germline values: CDR1 MNHEY, CDR2 SVGAGI.

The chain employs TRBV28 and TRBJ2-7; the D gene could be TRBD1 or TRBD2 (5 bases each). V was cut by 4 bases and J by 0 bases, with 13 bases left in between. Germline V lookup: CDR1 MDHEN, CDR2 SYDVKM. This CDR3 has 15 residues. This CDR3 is CASSSEGTHSYEQYF. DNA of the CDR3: TGTGCCAGCAGTTCAGAGGGGACCCACTCCTACGAGCAGTACTTC. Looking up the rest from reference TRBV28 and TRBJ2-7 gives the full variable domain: DVKVTQSSRYLVKRTGEKVFLECVQDMDHENMFWYRQDPGLGLRLIYFSYDVKMKEKGDIPEGYSVSREKKERFSLILESASTNQTSMYLCASSSEGTHSYEQYFGPGTRLTVT.

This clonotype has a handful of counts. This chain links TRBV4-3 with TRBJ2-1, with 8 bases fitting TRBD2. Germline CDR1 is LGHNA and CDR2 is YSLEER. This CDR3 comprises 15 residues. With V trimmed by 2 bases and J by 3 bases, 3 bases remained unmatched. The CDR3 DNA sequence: TGCGCCAGCAGCCAACGAGCGGGAGACTACAATGAGCAGTTCTTC. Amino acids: CASSQRAGDYNEQFF.

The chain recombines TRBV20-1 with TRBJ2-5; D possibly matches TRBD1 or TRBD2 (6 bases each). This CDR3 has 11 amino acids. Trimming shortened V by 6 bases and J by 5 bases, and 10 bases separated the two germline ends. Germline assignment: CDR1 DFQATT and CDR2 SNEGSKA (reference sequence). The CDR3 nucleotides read TGCAGTGCCAAAGGGGGGGAGACCCAGTACTTC. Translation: CSAKGGETQYF.

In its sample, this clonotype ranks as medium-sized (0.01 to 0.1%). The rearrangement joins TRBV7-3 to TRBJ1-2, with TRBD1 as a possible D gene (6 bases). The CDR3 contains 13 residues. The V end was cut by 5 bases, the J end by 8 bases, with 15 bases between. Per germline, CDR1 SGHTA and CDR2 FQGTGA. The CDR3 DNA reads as TGTGCCAGCAGCCCTGGCGGGGGCGGGGGCTACACCTTC. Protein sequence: CASSPGGGGGYTF.

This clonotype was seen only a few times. The chain's CDR3 is CASSLGLEYEQYF. Written as DNA, the CDR3 is TGTGCCAGCAGCCTGGGACTAGAATACGAGCAGTACTTC. The chain combines TRBV11-2 with TRBJ2-7; 8 nucleotides align to TRBD2. Looked up from germline, CDR1 is SGHAT and CDR2 is FQNNGV. With V trimmed by 5 bases and J by 4 bases, 4 bases remained unmatched. The CDR3 contains 13 residues.

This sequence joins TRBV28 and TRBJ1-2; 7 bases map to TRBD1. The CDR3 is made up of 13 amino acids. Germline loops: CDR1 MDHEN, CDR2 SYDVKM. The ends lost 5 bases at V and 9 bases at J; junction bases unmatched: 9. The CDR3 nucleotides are TGTGCCAGCAGTCCGGACAGGATAGCTAGCTACACCTTC. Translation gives CASSPDRIASYTF.

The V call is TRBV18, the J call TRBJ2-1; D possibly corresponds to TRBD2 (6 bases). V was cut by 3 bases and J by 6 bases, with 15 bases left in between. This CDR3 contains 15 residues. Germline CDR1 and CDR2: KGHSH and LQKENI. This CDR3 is CASSPPGLDLNEQFF. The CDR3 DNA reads TGTGCCAGCTCACCGCCGGGACTCGATCTCAATGAGCAGTTCTTC.

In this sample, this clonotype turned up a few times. CDR3 in amino acids: CASSGDSPNTEAFF. CDR3 nucleotides: TGTGCCAGCTCAGGGGATTCCCCGAACACTGAAGCTTTCTTT. The rearrangement joins TRBV18 to TRBJ1-1; the D is unclear. This CDR3 region has 14 residues. Germline V gives CDR1 KGHSH, CDR2 LQKENI. V was cut by 5 bases and J by 1 base, with 11 bases left in between. The full variable domain, rest sourced from reference TRBV18 and TRBJ1-1, is NAGVMQNPRHLVRRRGQEARLRCSPMKGHSHVYWYRQLPEEGLKFMVYLQKENIIDESGMPKERFSAEFPKEGPSILRIQQVVRGDSAAYFCASSGDSPNTEAFFGQGTRLTVV.

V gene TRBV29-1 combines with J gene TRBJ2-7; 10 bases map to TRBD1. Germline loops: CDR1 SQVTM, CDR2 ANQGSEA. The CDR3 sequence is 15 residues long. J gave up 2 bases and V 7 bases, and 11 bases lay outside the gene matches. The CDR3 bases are TGCAGCGCCACCAGCGGGACAGGGGTAACCTACGAGCAGTACTTC. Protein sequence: CSATSGTGVTYEQYF.

This chain's CDR3 is CASSYSGGRAYEQFF. The DNA for the CDR3 is TGTGCCAGCAGTTACTCGGGCGGGAGGGCATATGAGCAGTTCTTC. The chain couples TRBV6-5 to TRBJ2-1; TRBD2 matches at 9 bases. CDR3 length: 15 residues. Trimming removed 0 bases from V and 8 bases from J; junction bases left unmatched: 5. Looked up from germline, CDR1 is MNHEY and CDR2 is SVGAGI.

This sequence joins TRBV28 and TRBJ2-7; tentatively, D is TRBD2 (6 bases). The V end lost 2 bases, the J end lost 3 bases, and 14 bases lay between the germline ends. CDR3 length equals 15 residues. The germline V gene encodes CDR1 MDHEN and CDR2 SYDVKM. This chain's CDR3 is CASSLGRNGGYEQYF. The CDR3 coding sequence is TGTGCCAGCAGTTTAGGACGGAACGGGGGCTACGAGCAGTACTTC.

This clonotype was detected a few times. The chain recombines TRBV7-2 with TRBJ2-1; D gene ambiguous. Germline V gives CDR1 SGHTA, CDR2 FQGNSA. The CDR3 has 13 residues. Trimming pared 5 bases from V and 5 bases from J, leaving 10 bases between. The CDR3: CASSPYYDNEQFF. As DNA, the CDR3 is TGTGCCAGCAGCCCCTACTATGACAATGAGCAGTTCTTC.

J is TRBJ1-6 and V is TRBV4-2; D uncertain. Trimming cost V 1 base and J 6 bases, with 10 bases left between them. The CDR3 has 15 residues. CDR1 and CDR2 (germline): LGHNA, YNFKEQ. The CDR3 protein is CASSQGSQANSPLHF. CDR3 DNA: TGTGCCAGCAGCCAAGGGTCCCAGGCTAATTCACCCCTCCACTTT.

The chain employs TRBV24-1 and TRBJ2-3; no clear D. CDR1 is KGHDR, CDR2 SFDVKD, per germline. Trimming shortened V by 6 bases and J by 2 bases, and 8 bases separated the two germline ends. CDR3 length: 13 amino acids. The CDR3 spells CATSITNTDTQYF. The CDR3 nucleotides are TGTGCCACCAGTATAACTAACACAGATACGCAGTATTTT.

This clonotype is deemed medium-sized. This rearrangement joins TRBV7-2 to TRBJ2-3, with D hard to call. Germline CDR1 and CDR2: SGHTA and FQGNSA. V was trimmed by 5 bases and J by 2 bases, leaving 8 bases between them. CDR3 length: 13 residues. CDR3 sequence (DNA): TGTGCCAGCAGCCCCTACTACACAGATACGCAGTATTTT. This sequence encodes CASSPYYTDTQYF.